Listed here are 17 T cell receptor beta chains from one sample, sequenced in a study of shared clonotypes between healthy human individuals. CD45RO negativity and positive selection for CCR7 defined naive CD8 cells, a population that excluded terminally differentiated effector memory CD45RA+ cells. Produced via immunoSEQ multiplex PCR; TCRdb's table is partial and in-frame only. The sample holds about 2.1 million clones, 90% to 95% seen once. Sequenced input: naive CD8+ T cells from PBMCs. The receptor set was obtained from a man aged 18 to 29 in good health. Some clones in this sample may be carry-over from other donors' samples.

The gene calls are TRBV5-1 and TRBJ2-1; 7 bases fit TRBD2. This CDR3 spans 17 amino acids. Germline trimming cut 3 bases from V and 6 bases from J; bases unmatched to any gene: 15. Germline values: CDR1 SGHRS, CDR2 YFSETQ. In DNA form, the CDR3 reads TGCGCCAGCAGCTCCGTCTGGGACTACCGTCATGGCAATGAGCAGTTCTTC. It yields the protein CASSSVWDYRHGNEQFF. Full variable domain (missing parts from reference TRBV5-1 and TRBJ2-1): KAGVTQTPRYLIKTRGQQVTLSCSPISGHRSVSWYQQTPGQGLQFLFEYFSETQRNKGNFPGRFSGRQFSNSRSEMNVSTLELGDSALYLCASSSVWDYRHGNEQFFGPGTRLTVL.

As concerns this clone: The same CDR3 also results from other DNA sequences found in this sample. The chain carries TRBV4-2 and TRBJ2-7; 11 bases are shared with TRBD2. The trim removed 4 bases at V and 1 base at J, leaving 3 bases unmatched. The CDR3 runs 15 residues. Germline V gene data show CDR1 as LGHNA and CDR2 as YNFKEQ. The CDR3 here is CASSPRTSGSYEQYF. The CDR3 nucleotides read TGTGCCAGCAGCCCACGGACTAGCGGGTCCTACGAGCAGTACTTC.

V usage is TRBV15 and J usage is TRBJ2-5, with 9 bases identical to TRBD2. Germline CDR1 LNHNV, CDR2 YYDKDF (reference sequence). The CDR3 spans 15 residues. V trimming: 5 bases; J trimming: 1 base; junction bases outside the gene matches: 5. CDR3 nucleotide sequence: TGTGCCACCAGCCCTTATAGCGGGAGCCAAGAGACCCAGTACTTC. Its translation is CATSPYSGSQETQYF.

The rearrangement uses TRBV6-4 and TRBJ1-4; tentatively, D is TRBD1 (5 bases). Per the germline V gene, CDR1 is MRHNA and CDR2 is SNTAGT. V was shortened by 3 bases and J by 7 bases, with 12 bases between the two germline ends. The CDR3 consists of 14 residues. This CDR3 is CASSEVAGSEKLFF. As DNA, the CDR3 is TGTGCCAGCAGTGAAGTGGCAGGGAGTGAAAAACTGTTTTTT.

V and J are TRBV4-2 and TRBJ1-1; D is undetermined. CDR1 and CDR2 from the germline V gene are LGHNA and YNFKEQ. Trimming cost V 0 bases and J 0 bases, with 5 bases left between them. This CDR3 contains 14 residues. The CDR3, as DNA: TGTGCCAGCAGCCAAGATACAATGAACACTGAAGCTTTCTTT. Protein product: CASSQDTMNTEAFF.

This clone was counted once. The rearrangement joins TRBV29-1 to TRBJ2-7; TRBD1 agrees at 11 bases. V lost 4 bases and J lost 7; bases outside the gene matches: 6. CDR3 length: 13 residues. The germline CDR1 and CDR2 sequences are SQVTM and ANQGSEA. CDR3 region: CSVGGTGGYEQYF. The CDR3 DNA is TGCAGCGTTGGAGGGACAGGGGGTTATGAGCAGTACTTC.

The chain employs TRBV5-1 and TRBJ1-5, with D hard to call. Germline V gene lookup returns CDR1 SGHRS and CDR2 YFSETQ. This CDR3 is 15 amino acids long. Trimming pared 4 bases from V and 9 bases from J, leaving 20 bases between. Written as DNA, the CDR3 is TGCGCCAGCAGCCCCGAGGGATTCCTCATGGGGCCCCAGCATTTT. Protein sequence: CASSPEGFLMGPQHF.

The chain joins TRBV7-9 to TRBJ2-2, with a possible D match to TRBD1 (6 bases). The germline V and J ends were trimmed by 5 bases and 4 bases, with 17 bases remaining between them. In germline, CDR1 is SEHNR, CDR2 FQNEAQ (reference sequence). This CDR3 region has 16 residues. In DNA, the CDR3 is TGTGCCAGCAGCCCCCCCATGGGGGCGGGCACCGGGGAGCTGTTTTTT. It is translated as CASSPPMGAGTGELFF.

The CDR3 sequence is CASSPDYGYTF. The CDR3 DNA reads TGTGCCAGCAGTCCCGACTATGGCTACACCTTC. The genes are TRBV6-5 and TRBJ1-2; D is uncertain. CDR1 is MNHEY, CDR2 SVGAGI, per germline. Deletions cut 5 bases from V and 3 bases from J, with 4 bases between. CDR3 length: 11 residues.

The chain combines TRBV7-3 with TRBJ2-5; 7 nucleotides match TRBD1. Germline-derived CDR1 and CDR2 are SGHTA and FQGTGA. Germline trimming cut 5 bases from V and 1 base from J; bases unmatched to any gene: 7. The length of the CDR3 is 15 residues. The CDR3 DNA follows: TGTGCCAGCAGCACCCAGACAGGGCCCCAAGAGACCCAGTACTTC. It specifies CASSTQTGPQETQYF.

The V gene is TRBV27, the J gene TRBJ2-5; D not resolved. CDR1 and CDR2 (germline): MNHEY, SMNVEV (reference sequence). V lost 5 bases to trimming and J lost 2 bases, with 12 bases between them. The CDR3 is 14 amino acids. The chain's CDR3 is CASSHVGSQETQYF. The CDR3 DNA follows: TGTGCCAGCAGTCACGTGGGTAGTCAAGAGACCCAGTACTTC.

This rearrangement joins TRBV6-5 to TRBJ1-1; D might be TRBD1 (5 bases). CDR3 length equals 16 residues. The germline V gene encodes CDR1 MNHEY and CDR2 SVGAGI. Trimming shortened V by 3 bases and J by 0 bases, and 14 bases separated the two germline ends. The DNA for the CDR3 is TGTGCCAGCAGTTATGATCCCGGGGGGGTGAACACTGAAGCTTTCTTT. Protein product: CASSYDPGGVNTEAFF.

The chain couples TRBV4-1 to TRBJ1-4, with 7 bases aligning to TRBD1. J was trimmed by 5 bases and V by 0 bases; bases with no gene match: 6. Per the germline V gene, CDR1 is MGHRA and CDR2 is YSYEKL. This CDR3 region has 16 residues. The CDR3 spells CASSQDLGQKNEKLFF. As DNA, the CDR3 is TGCGCCAGCAGCCAAGATTTGGGACAGAAAAATGAAAAACTGTTTTTT.

This clone appeared a few times. This chain uses TRBV25-1 with TRBJ2-2; D uncertain. V lost 2 bases, J lost 0 bases, and 1 base lay in between. This CDR3 is 13 amino acids long. Looked up from germline, CDR1 is MGHDK and CDR2 is SYGVNS. CDR3 sequence reads: CASSEPNTGELFF. CDR3 sequence (DNA): TGTGCCAGCAGTGAACCGAACACCGGGGAGCTGTTTTTT.

In regard to this clone: Other DNA sequences of this sample code for an identical CDR3. This rearrangement joins TRBV7-9 to TRBJ2-1; D remains unclear. Germline V gene sequence: CDR1 SEHNR, CDR2 FQNEAQ (reference sequence). This CDR3 comprises 13 residues. With 0 bases removed from V and 6 bases from J, the gap between germline ends came to 6 bases. CDR3 nucleotides: TGTGCCAGCAGCTTAGCCCCGGGCAATGAGCAGTTCTTC. Residues: CASSLAPGNEQFF. The full variable domain, rest sourced from reference TRBV7-9 and TRBJ2-1, is DTGVSQNPRHKITKRGQNVTFRCDPISEHNRLYWYRQTLGQGPEFLTYFQNEAQLEKSRLLSDRFSAERPKGSFSTLEIQRTEQGDSAMYLCASSLAPGNEQFFGPGTRLTVL.

The genes are TRBV27 and TRBJ2-1; TRBD1 or TRBD2 may be the D gene (6 bases each). The CDR3 has 14 amino acids. CDR1 and CDR2 from the germline V gene are MNHEY and SMNVEV (reference sequence). V was shortened by 7 bases and J by 4 bases, with 14 bases between the two germline ends. The CDR3 nucleotides read TGTGCCAGCACCCCAGGGGCGGGATACAATGAGCAGTTCTTC. As protein: CASTPGAGYNEQFF.

A word on this clone: This sample includes further DNA sequences coding for the same CDR3. The V and J genes are TRBV27 and TRBJ2-7, with 13 bases fitting TRBD2. The CDR3 runs 14 residues. Germline V gene lookup returns CDR1 MNHEY and CDR2 SMNVEV (reference sequence). The J segment lost 7 bases and the V segment lost 6 bases, leaving 6 bases of the junction unmatched. CDR3 amino acids: CASRLAGGPGEQYF. CDR3 bases: TGTGCCAGCAGACTAGCGGGAGGGCCGGGGGAGCAGTACTTC.